This is a list of T cell receptor beta chains from one sample in a study of blood T cell repertoires in COVID-19. Assay used: immunoSEQ multiplex PCR; TCRdb lists only in-frame clones, some missing. The sample includes hundreds of thousands of clones, 70% to 90% seen only once; the top ten take nearly 2%. Sequences were obtained from PBMCs or T cells enriched from blood (not recorded which). The receptor set was obtained from a woman aged 18-35 years with acute COVID-19. CDR3s include the opening cysteine and the closing phenylalanine or tryptophan. A D gene is named only where the DNA matches it firmly. Expanded clones are given a class, and other clones once, few, many or no size at all.

>TRBD2|TRBV4-3|TRBJ2-3|-
TGCGCCAGCAGCCAAGACGGCGGGAGTCGAGATACGCAGTATTTT
CASSQDGGSRDTQYF
>TRBD2|TRBV30|TRBJ2-5|-
TGTGCCTGGGACCCGGGACTAGCGGGAATCTTTGAGACCCAGTACTTC
CAWDPGLAGIFETQYF
>TRBD1|TRBV7-2|TRBJ2-7|-
TGTGCCAGCAGCTTAGGCCAGGGGGCCTACGAGCAGTACTTC
CASSLGQGAYEQYF
>-|TRBV2|TRBJ1-1|few
TGTGCCAGCCAGACCAGGCCGAACACTGAAGCTTTCTTT
CASQTRPNTEAFF
>-|TRBV11-2|TRBJ2-2|-
TGTGCCAGCAGCTTAGAACTGGCGAACACCGGGGAGCTGTTTTTT
CASSLELANTGELFF
>-|TRBV12-3/TRBV12-4|TRBJ1-5|-
TGTGCCAGCAGCCCCGGGGGGCCCCAGCATTTT
CASSPGGPQHF
>-|TRBV29-1|TRBJ1-1|-
TGCAGCGTTGACTCGCGGGCTTTCTTT
CSVDSRAFF
>TRBD2|TRBV7-2|TRBJ2-3|-
TGTGCCAGCAGCAACAGCGGGGCGGGAGTTATGACAGATACGCAGTATTTT
CASSNSGAGVMTDTQYF
>-|TRBV28|TRBJ2-7|-
TGTGCCAGCAGTTTCTCGGGACACAATGCAGAGCAGTACTTC
CASSFSGHNAEQYF
>TRBD1|TRBV7-8|TRBJ2-5|once
TGTGCCAGCAGCTTAGGGGACAGGGTTTATGAGACCCAGTACTTC
CASSLGDRVYETQYF
>-|TRBV27|TRBJ2-5|-
TGTGCCAGCAGTCCCCGGGGGTCAGGGAAGACCCAGTACTTC
CASSPRGSGKTQYF
>-|TRBV6-1|TRBJ2-3|-
TGTGCCAGCAGTGAACTAGAGACAGGTCTGGCAGATACGCAGTATTTT
CASSELETGLADTQYF
>TRBD1|TRBV5-4|TRBJ1-2|-
TGTGCCAGCAGCCTTCGGACAGGGCCCAACTATGGCTACACCTTC
CASSLRTGPNYGYTF
>TRBD2|TRBV30|TRBJ2-5|-
TGTGCCTGGAAGCGTGAGGGACTAGTTTTGGAGACCCAGTACTTC
CAWKREGLVLETQYF
>-|TRBV28|TRBJ1-1|-
TGTGCCACCCTCCTGAACACTGAAGCTTTCTTT
CATLLNTEAFF
>-|TRBV19|TRBJ2-1|-
TGTGCCAGTAGTACCGGGTCGTACAATGAGCAGTTCTTC
CASSTGSYNEQFF
>TRBD1|TRBV19|TRBJ1-1|-
TGTGCCAGTAGTATACCGACAGGGCTTAACACTGAAGCTTTCTTT
CASSIPTGLNTEAFF
>TRBD1|TRBV5-1|TRBJ2-2|-
TGCGCCAGCAGCTTACGACAGGGCAACACCGGGGAGCTGTTTTTT
CASSLRQGNTGELFF
>-|TRBV5-3|TRBJ2-3|-
TGTGCCAGAAGCGCCTTTCCAGGAACCACAGATACGCAGTATTTT
CARSAFPGTTDTQYF
>-|TRBV5-5|TRBJ1-6|-
TGTGCCAGCAGCTCCCCAGGGAATTCACCCCTCCACTTT
CASSSPGNSPLHF
>TRBD1|TRBV4-1|TRBJ2-7|-
TGCGCCAGCAGCCTATTACAGGGGAGCGGCGAGCAGTACTTC
CASSLLQGSGEQYF
>TRBD2|TRBV10-1|TRBJ2-3|-
TGCGCCAGCAGCAGACTAGCCAAAAGCACAGATACGCAGTATTTT
CASSRLAKSTDTQYF
>TRBD1|TRBV18|TRBJ1-5|-
TGTGCCAGCTCCCAACAGGGGGTGGCCAATCAGCCCCAGCATTTT
CASSQQGVANQPQHF
>-|TRBV15|TRBJ1-5|-
TGTGCCACCAGCAGAGATCTCGGCAATCAGCCCCAGCATTTT
CATSRDLGNQPQHF
>TRBD1|TRBV6-2/TRBV6-3|TRBJ1-2|once
TGTGCCAGCAGTACAGGGGGCTATGGCTACACCTTC
CASSTGGYGYTF
>-|TRBV4-1|TRBJ1-6|-
TGCGCCAGCAGCTCGCCGGGGGTTGTGTTTTCACCCCTCCACTTT
CASSSPGVVFSPLHF
>-|TRBV15|TRBJ1-3|-
TGTGCCACCAGCAGGGGGACAAGCTCTGGAAACACCATATATTTT
CATSRGTSSGNTIYF
>-|TRBV5-1|TRBJ2-5|once
TGCGCCAGCAGCTTTTCCACAGCTCAAGAGACCCAGTACTTC
CASSFSTAQETQYF
>TRBD1|TRBV10-2|TRBJ1-6|-
TGCGCCAGCAGTACCGGGACAGAGAATTCACCCCTCCACTTT
CASSTGTENSPLHF
>TRBD2|TRBV4-3|TRBJ2-5|-
TGCGCCAGCAGCCCCTGGACTAGCGGGAGTGGGGTTGAGACCCAGTACTTC
CASSPWTSGSGVETQYF
>-|TRBV28|TRBJ2-4|-
TGTGCCAGCAGTTTCTGGACAGCTTCAGAAAACATTCAGTACTTC
CASSFWTASENIQYF
>TRBD2|TRBV4-1|TRBJ2-7|-
TGCGCCAGCAGCCCTATAGCGGGAGAGTCCTACGAGCAGTACTTC
CASSPIAGESYEQYF
>TRBD1|TRBV10-2|TRBJ1-3|once
TGCGCCAGCTTGGGACAGGGTGGAAACACCATATATTTT
CASLGQGGNTIYF
>TRBD2|TRBV7-9|TRBJ2-7|-
TGTGCCAGCAGCTTGAGGACTAGACACGAGCAGTACTTC
CASSLRTRHEQYF
>-|TRBV6-5|TRBJ1-6|-
TGTGCCAGCAGTTATTTCGACAGGTTGGATTTACCCCTCCACTTT
CASSYFDRLDLPLHF
>TRBD1|TRBV7-9|TRBJ1-5|-
TGTGCCAGCAGCCCTGGGACAGGGGGCAATCAGCCCCAGCATTTT
CASSPGTGGNQPQHF
>TRBD2|TRBV29-1|TRBJ2-1|-
TGCAGCGTCCGTCCGGGGGGGTACAATGAGCAGTTCTTC
CSVRPGGYNEQFF
>-|TRBV18|TRBJ1-4|-
TGTGCCAGCTCACCCGGGACTGAAGCTGAAAAACTGTTTTTT
CASSPGTEAEKLFF
>-|TRBV6-2/TRBV6-3|TRBJ1-6|-
TGTGCCAGCAGCTCGGGACTTAATTCACCCCTCCACTTT
CASSSGLNSPLHF
>-|TRBV19|TRBJ1-1|-
TGTGCCAGTAAAACGACAGGTGTGGGGAGCACTGAAGCTTTCTTT
CASKTTGVGSTEAFF
>-|TRBV27|TRBJ1-5|once
TGTGCCAGCAGTTCCGAGGGACAAAGTGGGAATCAGCCCCAGCATTTT
CASSSEGQSGNQPQHF